One sample yielded the 7 T cell receptor beta chains listed below, sequenced in a study of breast tumors, draining lymph nodes, adjacent tissues. Samples came from axillary lymph nodes draining the breast cancer. A single record per CDR3 protein comes from TCRdb applying MiXCR to the multiplex PCR reads. The data hold approximately 170,000 distinct CDR3 sequences, with 25% to 40% observed a single time. The sequenced sample consisted of axillary lymph node tissue. The receptor source for this set is a female donor with breast cancer. Some clones in this sample may be carry-over from other donors' samples.

This clonotype appeared a single time. The rearrangement uses TRBV12-5 and TRBJ1-3; tentatively, D is TRBD1 (5 bases). The germline V gene encodes CDR1 LGHNT and CDR2 FRNRAP. V was clipped by 5 bases and J by 0 bases, with 23 bases between them. There are 19 residues in the CDR3. In DNA, the CDR3 is TGTGCTAGTGGTGTTGGCAACCGGGACCGCCATTTCTCTGGAAACACCATATATTTT. Residues: CASGVGNRDRHFSGNTIYF.

The rearrangement links TRBV19 to TRBJ2-2, with no clear D. Trimming shortened V by 1 base and J by 6 bases, and 3 bases separated the two germline ends. CDR1 is LNHDA and CDR2 is SQIVND in the germline V gene (reference sequence). The length of the CDR3 is 12 residues. CDR3 sequence: CASSIVPGELFF. Written as DNA, the CDR3 is TGTGCCAGTAGTATAGTCCCCGGGGAGCTGTTTTTT.

This clonotype was seen ten or more times. The rearrangement uses TRBV12-3 or TRBV12-4 and TRBJ2-1, with D possibly TRBD2 on 6 matching bases. This CDR3 region has 15 residues. The ends were cut back, 5 bases at V and 1 base at J, with 12 bases in the middle. The CDR3 spells CASSDRDSSYNEQFF. CDR3 bases: TGTGCCAGCAGTGACCGGGACTCATCCTACAATGAGCAGTTCTTC.

This clonotype was picked up many times. Germline and junction disagree at one end, which may indicate a read error. V usage is TRBV14 and J usage is TRBJ2-7, with no clear D. This CDR3 contains 13 residues. From germline, CDR1 is SGHDN and CDR2 FVKESK. The CDR3 sequence: CASSQGDSYEQYF. In DNA, the CDR3 is TGTGCCAGCAGTCAAGGTGACTCCTACGAGCAGTACTTC. The full variable domain, with the rest looked up from reference TRBV14 and TRBJ2-7, is EAGVTQFPSHSVIEKGQTVTLRCDPISGHDNLYWYRRVMGKEIKFLLHFVKESKQDESGMPNNRFLAERTGGTYSTLKVQPAELEDSGVYFCASSQGDSYEQYFGPGTRLTVT.

This clonotype has at least ten counts. CDR3 bases: TGCAGCGTTGAAAGGGGCCACAGGCCAGAGACCCAGTACTTC. Residues: CSVERGHRPETQYF. This chain connects TRBV29-1 to TRBJ2-5, with D maybe TRBD1 (5 bases). The length of the CDR3 is 14 residues. The V and J ends lost 2 bases and 4 bases respectively, with 14 bases between them. Germline CDR1 and CDR2: SQVTM and ANQGSEA.

This clonotype was counted only a few times. This chain connects TRBV27 to TRBJ2-1; perhaps TRBD2 as D (6 bases). Per the germline V gene, CDR1 is MNHEY and CDR2 is SMNVEV (reference sequence). CDR3 length: 14 amino acids. Trimming shortened V by 7 bases and J by 7 bases, and 17 bases separated the two germline ends. The CDR3 here is CASKEGVGLNEQFF. CDR3 in DNA: TGTGCCAGCAAGGAGGGAGTGGGGCTTAATGAGCAGTTCTTC.

The chain joins TRBV20-1 to TRBJ2-3, with 8 bases aligning to TRBD1. The germline CDR1 and CDR2 sequences are DFQATT and SNEGSKA (reference sequence). This CDR3 region has 16 residues. V gave up 2 bases and J gave up 2 bases; unmatched junction bases: 9. Here the CDR3 reads CSARNKTGVNTDTQYF. The CDR3, as DNA: TGCAGTGCTAGAAATAAGACAGGGGTGAACACAGATACGCAGTATTTT.